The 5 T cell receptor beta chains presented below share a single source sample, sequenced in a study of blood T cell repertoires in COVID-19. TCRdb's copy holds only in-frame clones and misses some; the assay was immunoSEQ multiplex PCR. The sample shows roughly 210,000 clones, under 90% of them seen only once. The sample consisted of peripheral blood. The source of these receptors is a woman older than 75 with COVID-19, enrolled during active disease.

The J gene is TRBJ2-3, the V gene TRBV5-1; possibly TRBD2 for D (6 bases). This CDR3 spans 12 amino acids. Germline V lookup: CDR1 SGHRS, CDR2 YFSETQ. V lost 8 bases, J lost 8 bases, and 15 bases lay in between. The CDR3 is CARYGDLGTQYF. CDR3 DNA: TGCGCCAGGTACGGGGACTTAGGTACGCAGTATTTT.

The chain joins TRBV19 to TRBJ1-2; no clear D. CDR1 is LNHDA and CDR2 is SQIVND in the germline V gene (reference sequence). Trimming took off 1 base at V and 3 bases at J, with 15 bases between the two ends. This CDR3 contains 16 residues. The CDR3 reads CASSIASTDNHYGYTF. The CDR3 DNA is TGTGCCAGTAGTATAGCGTCCACAGACAACCACTATGGCTACACCTTC.

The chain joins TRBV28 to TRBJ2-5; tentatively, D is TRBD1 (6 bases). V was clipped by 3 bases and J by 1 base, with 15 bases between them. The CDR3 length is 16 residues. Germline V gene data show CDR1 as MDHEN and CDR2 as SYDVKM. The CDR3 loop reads CASSFGRGLGQETQYF. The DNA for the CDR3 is TGTGCCAGCAGTTTTGGCAGGGGATTAGGCCAAGAGACCCAGTACTTC.

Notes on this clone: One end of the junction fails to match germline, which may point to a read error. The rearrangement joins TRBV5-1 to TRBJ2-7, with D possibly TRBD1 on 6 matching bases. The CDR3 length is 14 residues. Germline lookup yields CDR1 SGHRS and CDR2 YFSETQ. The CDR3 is CASSSTGFTYEQYF. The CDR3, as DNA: TGCGCCAGCAGCTCCACAGGGTTTACCTACGAACAGTACTTC.

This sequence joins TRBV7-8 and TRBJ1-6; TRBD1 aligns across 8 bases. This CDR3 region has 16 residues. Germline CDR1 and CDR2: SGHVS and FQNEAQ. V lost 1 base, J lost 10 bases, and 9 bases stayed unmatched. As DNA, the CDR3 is TGTGCCAGCAGCTTAGGTAGTGGTGACAGGGGCTCACCCCTCCACTTT. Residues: CASSLGSGDRGSPLHF.